What follows is one T cell receptor beta chain and its context. The target antigen is unknown. This table comes from immunoSEQ multiplex PCR, and its TCRdb copy is limited to in-frame clones, with some not included. Among 130,000 or so clones listed, roughly 86% were seen once. This sample is drawn from a study of T cell responses to AZD1222 COVID-19 vaccine. The study, taken as a whole, reports: Across spike, vaccine-associated CD4 TCRs were found, dominant at 160-218 and 743-854. Among those given AZD1222, only 6 or 7 were seropositive at baseline.

This CDR3 has 14 amino acids. Trimming removed 6 bases from V and 6 bases from J, with 12 bases in between. Germline CDR1 reads MGHDK; CDR2 reads SYGVNS. Source: peripheral blood, taken 28 days after the second AZD1222 dose. The TCR originated in an adult who received the AZD1222 COVID-19 vaccine. V is TRBV25-1 and J is TRBJ1-6; D perhaps matches TRBD1 (5 bases). In nucleotides, the CDR3 is TGTGCCAGCAGCCGGGGACTCTTTAATTCACCCCTCCACTTT. Protein product: CASSRGLFNSPLHF.